This is a list of T cell receptor beta chains from one sample in a study of regulatory T cells in long-lasting Graves disease. MiXCR, run by TCRdb on the multiplex PCR reads, gives a single entry per CDR3 protein. The sample records 350,000 to 550,000 distinct CDR3 sequences, 16% being singletons. These data also formed part of another study, on T cells in Graves' hyperthyroidism and ophthalmopathy.

The sequencing used peripheral blood mononuclear cells (PBMCs), collected at new diagnosis, from a patient treated with antithyroid drugs. The receptors come from a woman between 18 and 30 years old with Graves disease. The CDR3 runs from the conserved cysteine through the conserved F or W. The D gene is left open where the match is weak. Some rows mark clone size as missing; the rest say once, few, many or name a class of expanded clone.

J: TRBJ1-2
V: TRBV12-3/TRBV12-4
D: NA
size: few
length: 14
CDR3: CASSSRTSAHGYTF
DNA: TGTGCCAGCAGTTCTAGGACATCCGCACATGGCTACACCTTC

J: TRBJ2-7
V: TRBV27
D: NA
size: NA
length: 16
CDR3: CASSLAVGITLGEQYF
DNA: TGTGCCAGCAGTTTAGCGGTAGGGATCACTTTGGGCGAGCAGTACTTC

J: TRBJ2-7
V: TRBV5-1
D: NA
size: many
length: 14
CDR3: CASSSDGRPYEQYF
DNA: TGCGCCAGCAGCTCGGATGGTAGGCCCTACGAGCAGTACTTC

J: TRBJ1-5
V: TRBV7-9
D: NA
size: few
length: 13
CDR3: CASSLFAHQPQHF
DNA: TGTGCCAGCAGCTTATTCGCCCATCAGCCCCAGCATTTT

J: TRBJ2-7
V: TRBV7-6
D: TRBD2
size: many
length: 16
CDR3: CASSPGSAGDPYEQYF
DNA: TGTGCCAGCAGCCCCGGATCTGCGGGAGATCCCTACGAGCAGTACTTC

J: TRBJ1-1
V: TRBV6-1
D: NA
size: few
length: 14
CDR3: CASSPPRANTEAFF
DNA: TGTGCCAGCAGTCCCCCTAGGGCGAACACTGAAGCTTTCTTT

J: TRBJ2-2
V: TRBV30
D: TRBD1
size: many
length: 16
CDR3: CAWQPDRGRKTGELFF
DNA: TGTGCCTGGCAGCCAGACAGGGGGCGCAAGACCGGGGAGCTGTTTTTT

J: TRBJ2-5
V: TRBV15
D: NA
size: NA
length: 14
CDR3: CATSRMGERETQYF
DNA: TGTGCCACCAGCAGAATGGGGGAACGAGAGACCCAGTACTTC

J: TRBJ2-3
V: TRBV19
D: TRBD2
size: NA
length: 14
CDR3: CASSQSGKTDTQYF
DNA: TGTGCCAGTAGTCAAAGCGGGAAAACAGATACGCAGTATTTT

J: TRBJ2-3
V: TRBV29-1
D: TRBD2
size: few
length: 14
CDR3: CSVVLAGVLGTQYF
DNA: TGCAGCGTTGTACTAGCGGGAGTTTTGGGTACGCAGTATTTT

J: TRBJ2-1
V: TRBV7-2
D: TRBD1
size: many
length: 16
CDR3: CASSLAFPGQGGEQFF
DNA: TGTGCCAGCAGCTTAGCTTTCCCGGGACAGGGGGGTGAGCAGTTCTTC

J: TRBJ1-3
V: TRBV3-1
D: NA
size: many
length: 15
CDR3: CASTDSSSSGNTIYF
DNA: TGTGCCAGCACTGACAGTAGTTCCTCGGGAAACACCATATATTTT

J: TRBJ2-1
V: TRBV15
D: TRBD2
size: NA
length: 15
CDR3: CATSFESGRLNEQFF
DNA: TGTGCCACCAGCTTCGAGAGCGGGAGGTTGAATGAGCAGTTCTTC

J: TRBJ2-7
V: TRBV18
D: NA
size: NA
length: 15
CDR3: CASSPGAEFSYEQYF
DNA: TGTGCCAGCTCACCGGGGGCAGAATTCTCCTACGAGCAGTACTTC

J: TRBJ2-7
V: TRBV30
D: NA
size: once
length: 13
CDR3: CAWSVPGPNEQYF
DNA: TGTGCCTGGAGTGTACCCGGCCCCAATGAGCAGTACTTC

J: TRBJ2-3
V: TRBV11-3
D: TRBD2
size: many
length: 16
CDR3: CASSLETSGSLDTQYF
DNA: TGTGCCAGCAGCTTAGAAACTAGCGGGAGTTTGGATACGCAGTATTTT

J: TRBJ2-1
V: TRBV20-1
D: NA
size: many
length: 15
CDR3: CSARVQSQMSNEQFF
DNA: TGCAGTGCTAGAGTTCAAAGCCAAATGAGCAATGAGCAGTTCTTC

J: TRBJ2-2
V: TRBV7-2
D: TRBD2
size: NA
length: 15
CDR3: CASSFRTAGAGELFF
DNA: TGTGCCAGCAGCTTCCGAACGGCGGGGGCCGGGGAGCTGTTTTTT

J: TRBJ2-2
V: TRBV20-1
D: NA
size: many
length: 14
CDR3: CSAYRDLGVGELFF
DNA: TGCAGTGCTTACCGGGATCTCGGGGTCGGGGAGCTGTTTTTT

J: TRBJ1-1
V: TRBV5-1
D: TRBD1
size: few
length: 15
CDR3: CASSWGQTVNTEAFF
DNA: TGCGCCAGCAGCTGGGGACAGACGGTGAACACTGAAGCTTTCTTT

J: TRBJ2-2
V: TRBV4-3
D: NA
size: few
length: 16
CDR3: CASSQDPGFATGELFF
DNA: TGCGCCAGCAGCCAAGATCCGGGATTCGCCACCGGGGAGCTGTTTTTT

J: TRBJ2-7
V: TRBV6-1
D: NA
size: many
length: 16
CDR3: CASSPLTGSAAYEQYF
DNA: TGTGCCAGCAGTCCCCTTACCGGGAGTGCCGCCTACGAGCAGTACTTC

J: TRBJ2-3
V: TRBV27
D: NA
size: NA
length: 16
CDR3: CASSLLLLGGIDTQYF
DNA: TGTGCCAGCAGTTTACTCTTGTTAGGCGGGATAGATACGCAGTATTTT

J: TRBJ2-1
V: TRBV28
D: TRBD2
size: many
length: 17
CDR3: CASSFPEGTSGNNEQFF
DNA: TGTGCCAGCAGTTTTCCGGAGGGGACTAGCGGAAACAATGAGCAGTTCTTC

J: TRBJ2-1
V: TRBV27
D: TRBD2
size: NA
length: 15
CDR3: CASSLSDLREVEQFF
DNA: TGTGCCAGCAGTTTATCGGATTTGCGGGAGGTTGAGCAGTTCTTC

J: TRBJ1-5
V: TRBV28
D: NA
size: many
length: 15
CDR3: CASSLFSSLSQPQHF
DNA: TGTGCCAGCAGTTTATTTTCCAGCCTCAGTCAGCCCCAGCATTTT

J: TRBJ1-2
V: TRBV20-1
D: TRBD1
size: NA
length: 14
CDR3: CSAGQGARGYGYTF
DNA: TGCAGTGCGGGACAGGGGGCGCGAGGCTATGGCTACACCTTC

J: TRBJ2-2
V: TRBV12-3/TRBV12-4
D: TRBD2
size: many
length: 14
CDR3: CASSFAGGTGELFF
DNA: TGTGCCAGCAGTTTTGCGGGGGGAACCGGGGAGCTGTTTTTT

J: TRBJ2-5
V: TRBV30
D: NA
size: many
length: 13
CDR3: CAWSFEPGETQYF
DNA: TGTGCCTGGAGTTTTGAACCCGGAGAGACCCAGTACTTC